What follows describes a single TCR beta chain. Germline V gene lookup returns CDR1 SGHAT and CDR2 FQNNGV. This CDR3 spans 16 amino acids. Unmatched junction bases numbered 6, after V lost 4 bases and J lost 4 bases. This entry comes from a study of CD8 T cells in Susac syndrome. Random hexamers primed reverse transcription of about 0.45 to 1 ug RNA. TCRdb re-called the immunoSEQ multiplex PCR reads through MiXCR, storing one row per CDR3 protein. The data contain 150,000 to 160,000 distinct CDR3 sequences, approximately 95% of them singletons. The clonotype was recovered from a human donor with Susac syndrome. Sequenced sample: CD4+ T cells from PBMCs. J is TRBJ2-1 and V is TRBV11-2, with TRBD1 matching over 11 bases. CDR3: CASSSNRDRGYNEQFF. CDR3 coding DNA: TGTGCCAGCAGCTCAAATAGGGACAGGGGGTACAATGAGCAGTTCTTC. The entire variable domain, with the rest obtained from reference TRBV11-2 and TRBJ2-1, is as follows: EAGVAQSPRYKIIEKRQSVAFWCNPISGHATLYWYQQILGQGPKLLIQFQNNGVVDDSQLPKDRFSAERLKGVDSTLKIQPAKLEDSAVYLCASSSNRDRGYNEQFFGPGTRLTVL.